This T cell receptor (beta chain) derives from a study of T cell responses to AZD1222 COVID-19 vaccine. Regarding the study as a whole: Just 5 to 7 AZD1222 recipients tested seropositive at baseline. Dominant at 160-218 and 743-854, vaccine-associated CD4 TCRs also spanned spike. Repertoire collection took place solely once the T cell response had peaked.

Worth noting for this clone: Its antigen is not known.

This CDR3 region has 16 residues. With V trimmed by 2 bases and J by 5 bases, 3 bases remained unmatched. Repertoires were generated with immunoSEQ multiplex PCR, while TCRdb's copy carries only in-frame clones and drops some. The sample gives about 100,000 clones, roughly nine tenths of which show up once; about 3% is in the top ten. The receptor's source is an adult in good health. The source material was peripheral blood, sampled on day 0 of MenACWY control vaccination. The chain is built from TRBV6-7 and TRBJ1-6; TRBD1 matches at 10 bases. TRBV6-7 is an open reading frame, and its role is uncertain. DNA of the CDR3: TGTGCCAGCAGTTACCGGACAGGGGGAAATAATTCACCCCTCCACTTT. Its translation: CASSYRTGGNNSPLHF.